This is a list of T cell receptor beta chains from one sample in a study of tumor and adjacent non-tumor tissue in lung cancer. TCRdb independently ran MiXCR on the multiplex PCR reads; one entry per CDR3 protein. The data contain 90,000 to 120,000 distinct CDR3 sequences, about 60% of them singletons. Sequencing was carried out using distant non-tumor lung tissue. All receptors derive from a man aged 30 to 39 with non-small cell lung cancer. Both conserved end residues are part of each CDR3. Fields, in order: clone size, V gene, J gene, D gene, CDR3 protein, CDR3 DNA. A D gene is named only where the DNA matches it firmly. Clone size is shown for a subset of rows, as once, few, many or a class of expanded clone.

once,TRBV20-1,TRBJ1-5,NA,CSASRGTAKQPQHF,TGCAGTGCTAGTCGCGGGACTGCCAAACAGCCCCAGCATTTT
many,TRBV4-1,TRBJ1-2,NA,CASSQGPGTGYGYTF,TGCGCCAGCAGCCAAGGACCGGGGACGGGCTATGGCTACACCTTC
NA,TRBV11-3,TRBJ2-1,NA,CASSSGGSGTYNEQLF,TGTGCCAGCAGTTCAGGTGGTAGCGGCACCTACAATGAGCAGTTATTC
NA,TRBV20-1,TRBJ1-1,NA,CNARGVRDTEAFF,TGCAATGCTAGAGGGGTTAGGGACACTGAAGCATTCTTT
NA,TRBV5-6,TRBJ2-1,NA,CASSLGNNEQSF,TGTGCCAGCAGTTTGGGGAACAATGAGCAGTCCTTC
NA,TRBV11-1,TRBJ2-7,NA,CASSLTPTDHEQYF,TGTGCCAGCAGCTTAACCCCGACTGACCACGAGCAGTACTTC
NA,TRBV29-1,TRBJ2-2,TRBD2,CSVRLTGGRTRELFF,TGTAGCGTCAGGCTAACGGGGGGGCGAACCAGGGAGCTGTTTTTT
many,TRBV6-1,TRBJ1-2,NA,CASSETLSAAGYTF,TGTGCCAGCAGTGAAACGCTGTCGGCTGCCGGCTACACCTTC
once,TRBV4-3,TRBJ2-2,TRBD1,CASSSTLGQGFTGELFF,TGCGCCAGTAGCTCGACCTTGGGACAGGGGTTTACCGGGGAGCTGTTTTTT
once,TRBV11-2,TRBJ2-7,TRBD2,CANSSLGGREGKQYF,TGTGCCAACAGCTCCCTGGGCGGGAGAGAGGGCAAGCAGTACTTC
many,TRBV6-5,TRBJ1-2,TRBD1,CASSYYRGDYGYTF,TGTGCCAGCAGTTACTACAGGGGGGACTATGGCTACACCTTC
few,TRBV7-9,TRBJ1-1,TRBD1,CASSHYGTGGAGGEAFF,TGTGCCAGCAGCCATTACGGGACAGGGGGCGCAGGGGGTGAAGCTTTCTTT
NA,TRBV5-4,TRBJ2-6,NA,CASSSSVVNVLTF,TGTGCCAGCAGCTCCTCTGTGGTCAACGTCCTGACTTTC
NA,TRBV20-1,TRBJ2-1,TRBD2,CSPITGGSSNEQFF,TGCAGTCCAATAACGGGAGGGTCTAGCAATGAGCAGTTCTTC
few,TRBV6-2/TRBV6-3,TRBJ2-6,NA,CASSPTAGDSEANVLTF,TGTGCCAGCAGCCCAACGGCAGGGGACTCTGAGGCCAACGTCCTGACTTTC
medium-sized,TRBV6-2/TRBV6-3,TRBJ2-3,NA,CASSLRLADTQYF,TGTGCCAGCAGTTTACGACTAGCAGATACGCAGTATTTT
NA,TRBV12-3/TRBV12-4,TRBJ1-2,TRBD1,CASSSDRGRGYTF,TGTGCCAGCAGCTCAGACAGGGGACGGGGCTACACCTTC
NA,TRBV20-1,TRBJ2-1,TRBD2,CSVDSGSSEQLF,TGCAGTGTAGATAGCGGGTCCAGTGAGCAGTTATTC
NA,TRBV11-2,TRBJ1-6,NA,CASSLGSLNSPPYF,TGTGCCAGCAGCTTGGGCAGCCTTAATTCACCCCCCTACTTT
NA,TRBV11-2,TRBJ2-5,NA,CPSSLYQEAEYF,TGTCCCAGCAGCTTATACCAAGAGGCCGAGTACTTC
many,TRBV6-5,TRBJ1-1,TRBD1,CASSYRIPGQANTEAFF,TGTGCCAGCAGTTACCGAATCCCGGGACAGGCGAACACTGAAGCTTTCTTT
NA,TRBV9,TRBJ1-1,TRBD1,CASSSSGGPGAEAFF,TGTGCCAGCAGCTCTTCAGGGGGGCCGGGCGCTGAAGCTTTCTTT
NA,TRBV29-1,TRBJ2-7,TRBD1,CSVSMDRNSSYEQYF,TGCAGCGTCTCAATGGACAGGAACAGCTCCTATGAGCAGTACTTC